This TCR beta chain emerged from a study of shared clonotypes between healthy human individuals. At a deep level, the assay was run. Profiled with immunoSEQ multiplex PCR; TCRdb holds only in-frame clones, not every one. Of over 2 million clones in the sample, 85% to 95% are singletons; the top ten hold roughly 0.13%. In the case of this clone: The same CDR3 can be traced to other DNA sequences in this sample.

Sequenced material: naive CD4+ T cells sorted from blood. This sample's subset: CD45RA+ positively selected. This receptor was taken from a young man in good health.

The CDR3 sequence is CASSLAGTGGLYEQYF. The CDR3 DNA follows: TGTGCCAGCAGCTTAGCTGGGACAGGAGGGCTTTACGAGCAGTACTTC. The chain is built from TRBV7-2 and TRBJ2-7; 8 positions match TRBD1. The J segment lost 4 bases and the V segment lost 0 bases, leaving 8 bases of the junction unmatched. The CDR3 runs 16 residues. Germline V CDR1 and CDR2: SGHTA, FQGNSA.